The rows below give T cell receptor beta chains drawn from one sample of a study of blood T cell repertoires in COVID-19. Some clones are missing from TCRdb's copy, which holds only in-frame ones; the method was immunoSEQ multiplex PCR. The sample lists hundreds of thousands of clones; 81% were seen once. The sample consisted of peripheral blood. These receptors were obtained from a woman older than 75 with acute or convalescent COVID-19. CDR3s include the opening cysteine and the closing phenylalanine or tryptophan. D genes are given only for firm matches. Clone size is stated in some rows and not others, as once, few, many or a class when expanded.

D	V	size	J	CDR3	DNA
.	TRBV29-1	.	TRBJ2-5	CSVLPNTRGETQYF	TGCAGCGTTCTACCAAACACTAGAGGGGAGACCCAGTACTTC
.	TRBV5-1	.	TRBJ1-6	CASSPIPGGNSPLHF	TGCGCCAGCAGCCCTATTCCGGGGGGCAATTCACCCCTCCACTTT
.	TRBV18	.	TRBJ2-3	CASSPPGRRTDTQYF	TGTGCCAGCTCACCACCGGGGCGCCGAACAGATACGCAGTATTTT
.	TRBV21-1	once	TRBJ1-6	CASSKGMEGKSPLHF	TGTGCCAGCAGCAAAGGAATGGAGGGGAAATCACCCCTCCACTTT
TRBD1	TRBV11-1	.	TRBJ2-2	CASSSGQGWTGELFF	TGTGCCAGCAGTTCAGGACAGGGATGGACCGGGGAGCTGTTTTTT
.	TRBV28	.	TRBJ2-3	CASSPRRGRTDTQYF	TGTGCCAGCAGCCCCAGGCGGGGGCGCACAGATACGCAGTATTTT
.	TRBV3-1/TRBV3-2	.	TRBJ1-5	CASSLGQINQPQHF	TGTGCCAGCAGCCTTGGACAGATTAATCAGCCCCAGCATTTT
.	TRBV19	.	TRBJ1-5	CASSIDTTGGNQPQHF	TGTGCCAGTAGTATAGATACTACTGGGGGGAATCAGCCCCAGCATTTT
.	TRBV18	.	TRBJ2-3	CASSPKGGGTDTQYF	TGTGCCAGCTCACCAAAAGGGGGAGGCACAGATACGCAGTATTTT
.	TRBV28	.	TRBJ2-5	CASRPTGKEETQYF	TGTGCCAGCAGGCCTACAGGGAAGGAGGAGACCCAGTACTTC
TRBD2	TRBV6-5	.	TRBJ2-3	CASRGLAVFTDTQYF	TGTGCCAGCAGGGGACTAGCGGTTTTCACAGATACGCAGTATTTT
TRBD1	TRBV9	.	TRBJ2-7	CASSVGDRVSEQYF	TGTGCCAGCAGCGTAGGGGACAGGGTCTCCGAGCAGTACTTC
.	TRBV21-1	.	TRBJ1-6	CASSMDSNNSPLHF	TGTGCCAGCAGCATGGACAGCAATAATTCACCCCTCCACTTT
.	TRBV5-1	.	TRBJ2-3	CASSWMTERADTQYF	TGCGCCAGCAGCTGGATGACCGAGCGTGCAGATACGCAGTATTTT
TRBD1	TRBV5-1	.	TRBJ2-6	CASSLTGTAGANVLTF	TGCGCCAGCAGCTTGACAGGGACAGCTGGGGCCAACGTCCTGACTTTC
TRBD1	TRBV5-6	.	TRBJ1-6	CASTPLRQGGLHF	TGTGCCAGCACCCCCCTCCGACAGGGAGGCCTCCACTTT
TRBD2	TRBV5-1	.	TRBJ2-5	CASSPGTSGGRETQYF	TGCGCCAGCAGCCCAGGGACTAGCGGGGGCCGGGAGACCCAGTACTTC
TRBD1	TRBV11-2	.	TRBJ1-1	CASRRLTGAKPLNTEAFF	TGTGCCAGCAGGCGTCTAACAGGGGCAAAACCATTAAACACTGAAGCTTTCTTT
TRBD2	TRBV4-2	many	TRBJ2-5	CASSRQLAIQETQYF	TGTGCCAGCAGCAGACAACTAGCGATTCAAGAGACCCAGTACTTC
.	TRBV2	.	TRBJ1-1	CASTGNTEAFF	TGTGCCAGCACCGGTAACACTGAAGCTTTCTTT
TRBD1	TRBV27	.	TRBJ1-5	CASSLSGGQGAGQPQHF	TGTGCCAGCAGTTTATCAGGGGGACAGGGGGCCGGTCAGCCCCAGCATTTT
TRBD1	TRBV30	.	TRBJ1-1	CAWGTGRTEAFF	TGTGCCTGGGGGACAGGACGCACTGAAGCTTTCTTT
.	TRBV5-4	.	TRBJ2-5	CASSLGAGFQETQYF	TGTGCCAGCAGCTTGGGCGCGGGATTCCAAGAGACCCAGTACTTC
TRBD1	TRBV28	.	TRBJ1-2	CASRLGQGSIYGYTF	TGTGCCAGCAGACTCGGACAGGGCTCTATCTATGGCTACACCTTC
.	TRBV5-4	.	TRBJ2-7	CASSLPGVTYEQYF	TGTGCCAGCAGTCTCCCAGGGGTAACCTACGAGCAGTACTTC
.	TRBV5-8	.	TRBJ2-1	CASSLALATDEQFF	TGTGCCAGCAGCTTGGCCCTAGCGACCGATGAGCAGTTCTTC
TRBD1	TRBV6-5	.	TRBJ2-1	CASRVQGSNEQFF	TGTGCCAGCAGGGTACAGGGGAGTAATGAGCAGTTCTTC
TRBD1	TRBV23-1	.	TRBJ2-5	CASSQAGTALGKVAETQYF	TGCGCCAGCAGTCAAGCCGGGACAGCGCTAGGCAAGGTGGCGGAGACCCAGTACTTC
.	TRBV6-5	.	TRBJ1-4	CASSSPGQGNEKLFF	TGTGCCAGCAGTTCACCGGGACAAGGAAATGAAAAACTGTTTTTT
.	TRBV19	.	TRBJ2-1	CASSNSHRGTGNEQFF	TGTGCCAGTAGCAATTCCCATAGGGGGACGGGCAATGAGCAGTTCTTC
.	TRBV13	.	TRBJ2-7	CASSFGLSYEQYF	TGTGCCAGCAGCTTCGGGTTGTCCTACGAGCAGTACTTC
TRBD2	TRBV5-4	.	TRBJ2-1	CASSLRGGLYNEQFF	TGTGCCAGCAGCCTGCGGGGGGGGCTATACAATGAGCAGTTCTTC
.	TRBV10-3	.	TRBJ1-5	CAISVEFSNQPQHF	TGTGCCATCAGTGTTGAGTTTAGCAATCAGCCCCAGCATTTT
TRBD1	TRBV5-4	few	TRBJ1-6	CASSLVSTGVNSPLHF	TGTGCCAGCAGCTTGGTATCGACAGGGGTTAATTCACCCCTCCACTTT
.	TRBV27	.	TRBJ1-5	CASRFGGQGEPQHF	TGTGCCAGCAGATTCGGGGGGCAAGGGGAGCCCCAGCATTTT
TRBD1	TRBV7-9	.	TRBJ2-7	CAGSRTGLHEQYF	TGTGCCGGGAGCCGGACAGGGTTGCACGAGCAGTACTTC
.	TRBV5-1	.	TRBJ2-5	CASSDVTMGGQYF	TGCGCCAGCAGCGACGTAACTATGGGGGGTCAGTACTTC
.	TRBV27	.	TRBJ1-3	CASSLTPTGAGNTIYF	TGTGCCAGCAGTTTAACCCCGACAGGTGCTGGAAACACCATATATTTT
.	TRBV7-2	.	TRBJ2-1	CASTAGGAANEQFF	TGTGCCAGCACCGCTGGGGGGGCGGCGAATGAGCAGTTCTTC
TRBD2	TRBV11-2	few	TRBJ2-1	CASSPQTSGRASNEQFF	TGTGCCAGCAGCCCACAGACTAGCGGGAGGGCCTCTAATGAGCAGTTCTTC
.	TRBV18	.	TRBJ1-3	CASSSQGRNTIYF	TGTGCCAGCTCATCTCAGGGTAGAAACACCATATATTTT
TRBD1	TRBV5-1	once	TRBJ2-2	CASSSRQGKNTGELFF	TGCGCCAGCAGCTCAAGACAGGGGAAAAACACCGGGGAGCTGTTTTTT
TRBD2	TRBV19	few	TRBJ2-3	CASSLPAGGTDTQYF	TGTGCCAGTAGCCTCCCAGCGGGGGGCACAGATACGCAGTATTTT
.	TRBV10-3	few	TRBJ2-2	CAISPAGMVGELFF	TGTGCCATCAGTCCAGCAGGGATGGTCGGGGAGCTGTTTTTT
.	TRBV29-1	.	TRBJ2-5	CSVNWSRETQYF	TGCAGCGTTAATTGGTCCAGGGAGACCCAGTACTTC
.	TRBV7-9	.	TRBJ1-2	CASSLAGAYGYTF	TGTGCCAGCAGCTTAGCAGGGGCGTATGGCTACACCTTC
TRBD2	TRBV6-2/TRBV6-3	once	TRBJ2-1	CASSASGLAGGSRPGEQFF	TGTGCCAGCAGTGCGAGCGGACTAGCGGGGGGGTCCCGGCCAGGTGAGCAGTTCTTC
TRBD2	TRBV28	once	TRBJ2-7	CASTRGGSAYEQYF	TGTGCCAGCACCCGGGGGGGGTCCGCCTACGAGCAGTACTTC
TRBD2	TRBV5-1	.	TRBJ2-1	CASSLEGLAGDSDEQFF	TGCGCCAGCAGCTTGGAAGGGTTGGCGGGAGATTCGGATGAGCAGTTCTTC
.	TRBV5-4	.	TRBJ1-6	CASSLEQYDSPLHF	TGTGCCAGCAGCTTGGAACAGTACGATTCACCCCTCCACTTT
TRBD1	TRBV6-5	.	TRBJ1-4	CASRSVRGINEKLFF	TGTGCCAGCAGATCAGTCAGGGGGATTAATGAAAAACTGTTTTTT
TRBD1	TRBV11-2	.	TRBJ2-7	CASSLAGQGPYEQYF	TGTGCCAGCAGCTTAGCGGGACAGGGGCCCTACGAGCAGTACTTC